This T cell receptor (beta chain) appears in the sequencing data of a study of blood T cells in healthy people across ages. Study-wide background: Per every two T cells, about one barcoded beta molecule was captured by template switching. General observations from the study: Estimated diversity, derived from one million T cells, was regarded as an underestimate.

On this clonotype: Its specificity is unknown.

Combining a sample-barcoded 5' primer with a J-beta primer mix, a second PCR ran for 7 to 11 cycles. A template-switch adaptor that had 12 random nucleotides put a tag on each cDNA molecule. Using its own MiXCR run on the 5' RACE reads, TCRdb lists one record per CDR3 protein. The data hold hundreds of thousands of distinct CDR3 sequences, with 20% to 30% observed a single time. This CDR3 contains 14 residues. Deletions cut 2 bases from V and 8 bases from J, with 16 bases between. Germline V gene data show CDR1 as SGHRS and CDR2 as YFSETQ. Extraction yielded at least 5 micrograms of total RNA per sample. These data were likewise used in another study, on T cells of mothers and their children.

The J gene is TRBJ1-2, the V gene TRBV5-1; D remains ambiguous. The sequenced sample consisted of blood. This TCR came from a boy younger than 18 in good health. CDR3 nucleotide sequence: TGCGCCAGCAGCTTTACGTCGGCCGGGTACGGCTACACCTTC. It encodes CASSFTSAGYGYTF.